The entry that follows covers one T cell receptor beta chain sequence. The antigen is undetermined. Generated by immunoSEQ multiplex PCR, the TCRdb table keeps only in-frame clones and is missing some. The sample lists 90,000 to 120,000 clones, around 95% occurring once. Donors came from a validation cohort of 90 to 150 subjects, distinct from the first 666-subject cohort. The sample is drawn from a study of cytomegalovirus exposure and HLA in healthy donors. General study findings and limits: Many donors shared some public TCRs, even though most TCR sequences were rare.

The CDR3 consists of 17 residues. The germline V gene encodes CDR1 SEHNR and CDR2 FQNEAQ (reference sequence). V dropped 5 bases and J dropped 3; count of bases not matched to a gene: 13. V usage is TRBV7-9 and J usage is TRBJ2-3; 8 bases match TRBD2. The specimen sequenced was PBMCs. This receptor was taken from a woman in her late teens or twenties in good health and CMV-seronegative. The CDR3 nucleotides are TGTGCCAGCAGCACCAATTCACCGGGGGGGCATACAGATACGCAGTATTTT. Protein: CASSTNSPGGHTDTQYF.